This T cell receptor beta chain was documented in a study of cytomegalovirus exposure and HLA in healthy donors. The study's findings and limits: Later, an analysis found that TCR clusters from the first cohort tended to co-occur in the approximately 130 validation repertoires.

With regard to this clone: What it binds is unknown.

The data were produced by immunoSEQ multiplex PCR, yet TCRdb's version contains in-frame clones alone and is incomplete. This table has 100,000 to 150,000 clones, 89% appearing once. The origin of this receptor is a woman under 30 in good health and CMV-seronegative. What was sequenced was PBMCs.

CDR3 protein: CSAGVGNEQFF. CDR3 nucleotide sequence: TGCAGCGCCGGAGTCGGGAATGAGCAGTTCTTC. The chain combines TRBV29-1 with TRBJ2-1; D gene uncertain. The V and J ends lost 7 bases and 7 bases respectively, with 11 bases between them. This CDR3 is 11 amino acids long. Germline CDR1 SQVTM, CDR2 ANQGSEA.